This T cell receptor (beta chain) appears in the sequencing data of a study of cytomegalovirus exposure and HLA in healthy donors. Across the study: Researchers found that approximately 80% of fewer than 450 genotyped donors fell within the Caucasian-associated ancestry cluster. Findings and caveats of the study: In a later analysis, CMV-associated beta chains were mostly HLA-associated, it appeared. Presence/absence analyses took donor sequencing depth as roughly uniform.

Regarding this clone: Its antigen is unknown.

The CDR3 is 17 residues long. V shed 4 bases and J 7 bases; nucleotides not matched to a gene: 18. In germline, CDR1 is SGDLS, CDR2 YYNGEE. Primers for the PCR totalled 60 Vbeta and 13 Jbeta. The table came from immunoSEQ multiplex PCR; TCRdb's copy has only in-frame clones and leaves some out. The data contain 150,000 to 200,000 clones, 80% to 90% of them singletons. This rearrangement joins TRBV9 to TRBJ1-2, with 8 bases aligning to TRBD1. Sample: PBMCs. This clonotype was sampled from a man aged 45-60 years in good health and CMV-seropositive. CDR3 protein: CASSPTATGDRRGGYTF. The DNA for the CDR3 is TGTGCCAGCAGCCCCACCGCGACAGGGGATAGAAGGGGTGGCTACACCTTC.